A selection of T cell receptor beta chains follows, all from one sample in a study of chemoradiotherapy in HPV16-positive cancers. Clones were sequenced by immunoSEQ multiplex PCR, and TCRdb holds only the in-frame ones, with some missing. The sample consists of roughly 13,000 clones, roughly 63% of them appearing once. Specimen collection occurred from a patient who underwent chemoradiotherapy. Receptor source: a human donor with HPV-associated anogenital cancer. The CDR3 runs from the conserved cysteine through the conserved F or W. Fields, in order: D gene, V gene, clone size, J gene, CDR3 DNA, CDR3 protein. The D gene is left open where the match is weak. Size tells how often a clone was seen (once, few, many) or the class of an expanded clone, and some rows leave it out.

.	TRBV5-1	once	TRBJ2-2	TGCGCCAGCAGCTTGGTATATGGGGAGCTGTTTTTT	CASSLVYGELFF
.	TRBV4-3	.	TRBJ1-4	TGCGCCAGCAGCCAAGATTACGGGACACTTAATGAAAAACTGTTTTTT	CASSQDYGTLNEKLFF
.	TRBV6-1	.	TRBJ1-2	TGTGCCAGCAGGACAGTATTTGGCTATGGCTACACCTTC	CASRTVFGYGYTF
TRBD2	TRBV5-1	.	TRBJ2-1	TGCGCCAGCAGCCGGAGGAGCGGGGGGGGTTACAATGAGCAGTTCTTC	CASSRRSGGGYNEQFF
.	TRBV7-9	.	TRBJ2-6	TGTGCCAGCAGCTTAGGACACCCGGTTTCAAAGGCTGGGGCCAACGTCCTGACTTTC	CASSLGHPVSKAGANVLTF
TRBD1	TRBV5-5	.	TRBJ1-1	TGTGCCAGCAGCCGGGGGGCAGGGGGAGCTTTCTTT	CASSRGAGGAFF
TRBD1	TRBV5-4	.	TRBJ1-4	TGTGCCAGCAGCCAGGGGGAGAGGGTTAATGAAAAACTGTTTTTT	CASSQGERVNEKLFF
TRBD1	TRBV7-9	.	TRBJ1-6	TGTGCCAGCAGCTCCGACAGGGGATTTCCGTCCCTCCACTTT	CASSSDRGFPSLHF
.	TRBV29-1	once	TRBJ2-1	TGCAGCGTTGGATCATCCTCCAATGAGCAGTTCTTC	CSVGSSSNEQFF
.	TRBV19	.	TRBJ1-5	TGTGCCAGTAGCGGCAGGGACTTTGCTCAGCCCCAGCATTTT	CASSGRDFAQPQHF
.	TRBV30	.	TRBJ1-1	TGTGCCTGGAGTGTAATATTGAACACTGAAGCTTTCTTT	CAWSVILNTEAFF
.	TRBV5-4	.	TRBJ1-1	TGTGCCAGCAGGGGGGGGGTTAACACTGAAGCTTTCTTT	CASRGGVNTEAFF
.	TRBV2	.	TRBJ2-7	TGTGCCAGCAGTGTCGGGGAAGGGATTTCTTTTAACTACGAGCAGTACTTC	CASSVGEGISFNYEQYF
TRBD1	TRBV7-2	.	TRBJ2-7	TGTGCCAGCAGCCCCACGGGACAGATGACCTACGAGCAGTACTTC	CASSPTGQMTYEQYF
TRBD1	TRBV28	once	TRBJ1-2	TGTGCCAGCAGTTTGGTTCAGGGGGCGGGGGGCTACACCTTC	CASSLVQGAGGYTF
TRBD1	TRBV11-2	few	TRBJ1-3	TGTGCCAGCAGCCTACCGACAGGGTCTGGAAACACCATATATTTT	CASSLPTGSGNTIYF
.	TRBV5-1	once	TRBJ2-1	TGCGCCAGCAGCTTGGGCCCTATGGCTGAGCAGTTCTTC	CASSLGPMAEQFF
.	TRBV29-1	.	TRBJ1-4	TGCAGCGTTGCGGACACAAGAGAAAAACTGTTTTTT	CSVADTREKLFF
.	TRBV4-1	.	TRBJ1-1	TGCGCCAGCAGCCCGGGTATGATGAACACTGAAGCTTTCTTT	CASSPGMMNTEAFF
.	TRBV28	.	TRBJ1-1	TGTGCCAGCAGTTATTGGCGGCTCACTGAAGCTTTCTTT	CASSYWRLTEAFF
.	TRBV18	.	TRBJ2-3	TGTGCCAGCTCGGGGGGACCCACAGATACGCAGTATTTT	CASSGGPTDTQYF
.	TRBV19	.	TRBJ1-1	TGTGCCAGTAGTATAAATACGGGGAGCACTGAAGCTTTCTTT	CASSINTGSTEAFF
.	TRBV19	once	TRBJ1-6	TGTGCCAGTAGTATAGATCCTGCAGGGTTGGATTCACCCCTCCACTTT	CASSIDPAGLDSPLHF
.	TRBV7-9	.	TRBJ2-5	TGTGCCAGCAGCCCCGTCGGCTCGGGGGAGACCCAGTACTTC	CASSPVGSGETQYF
.	TRBV4-3	.	TRBJ1-6	TGCGCCAGCAGCCAAGTTGTACAGGACCAATTAAATAATTCACCCCTCCACTTT	CASSQVVQDQLNNSPLHF
.	TRBV6-1	.	TRBJ2-5	TGTGCCAGTCAGACAGGACCTAGAGAGACCCAGTACTTC	CASQTGPRETQYF
.	TRBV28	.	TRBJ1-1	TGTGCCAGCATACGGTATTCGGGCTCTGAAGCTTTCTTT	CASIRYSGSEAFF